These T cell receptor beta chains were read from a single sample in a study of vaccination and CD4 T cells after COVID-19. TCRdb re-derived calls from the PCR reads in MiXCR, one entry per CDR3 protein. The sample records more than 9,000 distinct CDR3 sequences, about 51% being singletons. Their antigens remain unidentified. The sample was CD4+ T cells from blood, cultured in vitro. The source of these receptors is a human donor who had recovered from COVID-19. Each CDR3 is given with its conserved first and last residue. A D gene is named only where the DNA matches it firmly. Clone size is given for some rows only: seen once, a few or many times, or a class if the clone is expanded.

clone_size: NA; d_call: NA; j_call: TRBJ1-1; v_call: TRBV6-2/TRBV6-3; cdr3_aa: CASRPQPPPDTEAFF; cdr3_nt: TGTGCCAGCAGACCGCAACCCCCACCCGACACTGAAGCTTTCTTT
clone_size: NA; d_call: NA; j_call: TRBJ2-1; v_call: TRBV6-2/TRBV6-3; cdr3_aa: CASSYEERGRRFF; cdr3_nt: TGTGCCAGCAGCTACGAAGAACGAGGGAGGAGGTTCTTC
clone_size: NA; d_call: NA; j_call: TRBJ2-1; v_call: TRBV24-1; cdr3_aa: CATSDLKTEGNEQFF; cdr3_nt: TGTGCCACCAGTGATTTGAAGACGGAAGGAAATGAGCAGTTCTTC
clone_size: NA; d_call: NA; j_call: TRBJ2-4; v_call: TRBV2; cdr3_aa: CASSEEGNIQYF; cdr3_nt: TGTGCCAGCAGTGAAGAGGGGAACATTCAGTACTTC
clone_size: NA; d_call: NA; j_call: TRBJ2-3; v_call: TRBV24-1; cdr3_aa: CATSDPRDIGSTQYF; cdr3_nt: TGTGCCACCAGTGATCCCCGGGACATAGGGTCGACGCAGTATTTT
clone_size: NA; d_call: NA; j_call: TRBJ1-5; v_call: TRBV5-4; cdr3_aa: CASSLGPRRHLSNQPQHF; cdr3_nt: TGTGCCAGCAGCTTGGGCCCGAGGCGGCACCTTAGCAATCAGCCCCAGCATTTT
clone_size: few; d_call: NA; j_call: TRBJ1-1; v_call: TRBV27; cdr3_aa: CASSWTENTEAFF; cdr3_nt: TGTGCCAGCAGTTGGACGGAGAACACTGAAGCTTTCTTT
clone_size: NA; d_call: NA; j_call: TRBJ2-7; v_call: TRBV20-1; cdr3_aa: CSAKPTRPYEQYF; cdr3_nt: TGCAGTGCTAAACCGACGCGGCCGTACGAGCAGTACTTC
clone_size: NA; d_call: TRBD2; j_call: TRBJ2-2; v_call: TRBV7-9; cdr3_aa: CASNPLAGLFTGELFF; cdr3_nt: TGTGCCAGCAACCCCCTAGCGGGACTTTTCACCGGGGAGCTGTTTTTT
clone_size: NA; d_call: NA; j_call: TRBJ1-6; v_call: TRBV7-2; cdr3_aa: CASSLVAEGNSPLHF; cdr3_nt: TGTGCCAGCAGCTTAGTGGCAGAAGGTAATTCACCCCTCCACTTT
clone_size: NA; d_call: NA; j_call: TRBJ1-1; v_call: TRBV12-3/TRBV12-4; cdr3_aa: CASSPFLNTEAFF; cdr3_nt: TGTGCCAGCAGTCCATTCTTAAACACTGAAGCTTTCTTT
clone_size: NA; d_call: TRBD1; j_call: TRBJ1-5; v_call: TRBV2; cdr3_aa: CASSPQGDQPQHF; cdr3_nt: TGTGCCAGCAGTCCACAGGGGGATCAGCCCCAGCATTTT
clone_size: NA; d_call: TRBD1; j_call: TRBJ1-2; v_call: TRBV4-3; cdr3_aa: CASSQDRGAYGYTF; cdr3_nt: TGCGCCAGCAGCCAGGACAGGGGAGCCTATGGCTACACCTTC
clone_size: NA; d_call: NA; j_call: TRBJ1-1; v_call: TRBV6-1; cdr3_aa: CASTEPGSRTEAFF; cdr3_nt: TGTGCCAGCACCGAACCAGGGTCGAGAACTGAAGCTTTCTTT
clone_size: few; d_call: NA; j_call: TRBJ2-5; v_call: TRBV6-5; cdr3_aa: CASSYGGGGPQETQYF; cdr3_nt: TGTGCCAGCAGTTATGGAGGGGGTGGGCCCCAAGAGACCCAGTACTTC
clone_size: NA; d_call: NA; j_call: TRBJ1-2; v_call: TRBV19; cdr3_aa: CASSTSRQRSYGYTF; cdr3_nt: TGTGCCAGTAGTACCTCCCGACAGCGAAGCTATGGCTACACCTTC
clone_size: NA; d_call: TRBD1; j_call: TRBJ1-5; v_call: TRBV28; cdr3_aa: CASSFETGGTRAQHF; cdr3_nt: TGTGCCAGCAGTTTCGAGACAGGGGGGACGAGAGCCCAGCATTTT
clone_size: few; d_call: TRBD1; j_call: TRBJ1-5; v_call: TRBV7-9; cdr3_aa: CASSSTGALNQPQHF; cdr3_nt: TGTGCCAGCAGCTCTACAGGGGCCCTCAATCAGCCCCAGCATTTT
clone_size: NA; d_call: NA; j_call: TRBJ2-2; v_call: TRBV5-4; cdr3_aa: CASSGDGTGELFF; cdr3_nt: TGTGCCAGCAGCGGCGATGGCACCGGGGAGCTGTTTTTT
clone_size: NA; d_call: NA; j_call: TRBJ2-2; v_call: TRBV11-2; cdr3_aa: CASSAGYGELFF; cdr3_nt: TGTGCCAGCAGCGCAGGGTATGGGGAGCTGTTTTTT
clone_size: few; d_call: NA; j_call: TRBJ1-2; v_call: TRBV27; cdr3_aa: CASKAGALGYTF; cdr3_nt: TGTGCCAGCAAGGCGGGAGCCCTTGGCTACACCTTC
clone_size: NA; d_call: TRBD2; j_call: TRBJ2-7; v_call: TRBV6-2/TRBV6-3; cdr3_aa: CASSYQRGSGEQYF; cdr3_nt: TGTGCCAGCAGTTACCAGCGGGGATCCGGCGAGCAGTACTTC
clone_size: NA; d_call: TRBD1; j_call: TRBJ1-1; v_call: TRBV20-1; cdr3_aa: CSARDRLNTEAFF; cdr3_nt: TGCAGTGCTCGGGACAGGCTGAACACTGAAGCTTTCTTT
clone_size: NA; d_call: TRBD2; j_call: TRBJ2-7; v_call: TRBV28; cdr3_aa: CASRKREAAYEQYF; cdr3_nt: TGTGCCAGCAGGAAGCGGGAAGCGGCCTACGAGCAGTACTTC
clone_size: NA; d_call: TRBD1; j_call: TRBJ2-2; v_call: TRBV10-3; cdr3_aa: CAARTGTGVTGELFF; cdr3_nt: TGTGCCGCCCGAACCGGGACAGGGGTAACCGGGGAGCTGTTTTTT
clone_size: NA; d_call: NA; j_call: TRBJ2-7; v_call: TRBV2; cdr3_aa: CASRAYEQYF; cdr3_nt: TGTGCCAGCAGAGCCTACGAGCAGTACTTC
clone_size: large; d_call: TRBD1; j_call: TRBJ2-7; v_call: TRBV6-5; cdr3_aa: CASSYQPGQGGYEQYF; cdr3_nt: TGTGCCAGCAGTTACCAACCGGGACAGGGGGGGTACGAGCAGTACTTC
clone_size: NA; d_call: NA; j_call: TRBJ2-1; v_call: TRBV2; cdr3_aa: CASHGDKSYNEQFF; cdr3_nt: TGTGCCAGCCATGGGGACAAATCCTACAATGAGCAGTTCTTC